One sample yielded the 24 T cell receptor beta chains listed below, sequenced in a study of control samples from healthy donors and cancer patients. TCRdb's copy holds only in-frame clones and misses some; the assay was immunoSEQ multiplex PCR. The sample holds around 150,000 clones, around 94% seen once. What was sequenced was PBMCs. The receptor source for this set is a man aged 55 to 69 with colorectal cancer.

The rearrangement joins TRBV27 to TRBJ2-3; no clear D gene. Per the germline V gene, CDR1 is MNHEY and CDR2 is SMNVEV (reference sequence). This CDR3 comprises 16 residues. Trimming shortened V by 5 bases and J by 1 base, and 16 bases separated the two germline ends. Here the CDR3 DNA reads TGTGCCAGCAGTCCCGGTGCCGGTCGGGGCACAGATACGCAGTATTTT. As protein: CASSPGAGRGTDTQYF.

This clone was recorded only once. The chain is built from TRBV19 and TRBJ2-3, with TRBD2 as a possible D gene (6 bases). Trimming took off 7 bases at V and 7 bases at J, with 15 bases between the two ends. Germline V lookup: CDR1 LNHDA, CDR2 SQIVND (reference sequence). The CDR3 is made up of 13 amino acids. Written as DNA, the CDR3 is TGTGCCAGTACCGGGACTCGGGGGAATACGCAGTATTTT. Translated: CASTGTRGNTQYF. Full variable domain (outside the CDR3, taken from reference TRBV19 and TRBJ2-3): DGGITQSPKYLFRKEGQNVTLSCEQNLNHDAMYWYRQDPGQGLRLIYYSQIVNDFQKGDIAEGYSVSREKKESFPLTVTSAQKNPTAFYLCASTGTRGNTQYFGPGTRLTVL.

The table lists this clone with a count of one. The gene calls are TRBV19 and TRBJ2-3; a weak D match, TRBD1 (5 bases). The CDR3 spans 13 residues. V lost 10 bases and J 6 bases, leaving 17 bases between the germline ends. Germline CDR1 and CDR2: LNHDA and SQIVND (reference sequence). CDR3 residues: CATTGSKGDTQYF. The CDR3 DNA follows: TGTGCCACAACCGGGTCCAAGGGGGATACGCAGTATTTT. The complete variable domain, with remaining parts taken from reference TRBV19 and TRBJ2-3, reads DGGITQSPKYLFRKEGQNVTLSCEQNLNHDAMYWYRQDPGQGLRLIYYSQIVNDFQKGDIAEGYSVSREKKESFPLTVTSAQKNPTAFYLCATTGSKGDTQYFGPGTRLTVL.

The CDR3 is CASSQDTNSPRYGYTF. DNA for the CDR3: TGCGCCAGCAGCCAAGATACGAACAGCCCGCGTTATGGCTACACCTTC. J is TRBJ1-2 and V is TRBV4-3; no reliable D call. The CDR3 covers 16 residues. Per germline, CDR1 LGHNA and CDR2 YSLEER. Trimming pared 0 bases from V and 5 bases from J, leaving 16 bases between.

This rearrangement joins TRBV2 to TRBJ2-3, with D maybe TRBD1 (5 bases). Between the trimmed V and J ends, which lost 3 bases and 2 bases, there was a span of 6 bases. The germline V gene encodes CDR1 SNHLY and CDR2 FYNNEI. There are 13 residues in the CDR3. The chain's CDR3 is CASSDRDTDTQYF. DNA for the CDR3: TGTGCCAGCAGTGACAGGGACACAGATACGCAGTATTTT.

The rearrangement links TRBV3-1 (or the pseudogene TRBV3-2) to TRBJ2-3, with TRBD2 identical over 11 bases. Germline loops: CDR1 LGHDT, CDR2 YNNKEL (reference sequence). CDR3 length: 19 residues. V lost 3 bases to trimming and J lost 2 bases; unmatched junction nucleotides: 13. In nucleotides, the CDR3 is TGTGCCAGCAGCCAGATTCCGGGACTAGCGGAGATAATCACAGATACGCAGTATTTT. Residues: CASSQIPGLAEIITDTQYF.

This clone has a single count. This chain joins TRBV5-1 and TRBJ1-2; maybe TRBD1 (6 bases). The CDR3 is made up of 15 amino acids. CDR1 SGHRS and CDR2 YFSETQ come from the germline V gene. Trimming left V 0 bases short and J 1 base short, with 10 bases between. This CDR3 reads CASSLAPDSNYGYTF. For the CDR3, the DNA is TGCGCCAGCAGCTTGGCACCGGACAGTAACTATGGCTACACCTTC.

The CDR3 is CASSFQGEGNTIYF. The DNA for the CDR3 is TGTGCCAGCAGCTTCCAGGGGGAAGGAAACACCATATATTTT. This sequence joins TRBV5-4 and TRBJ1-3, with 7 positions matching TRBD1. CDR3 length: 14 amino acids. The germline CDR1 and CDR2 sequences are SGHNT and YYREEE (reference sequence). V was pared by 2 bases and J by 4 bases, with 3 bases of the junction left unmatched.

The chain is built from TRBV12-5 and TRBJ2-2, with 10 bases that match TRBD1. CDR3 size: 16 residues. Germline CDR1 is LGHNT and CDR2 is FRNRAP. Germline trimming cut 6 bases from V and 5 bases from J; bases unmatched to any gene: 9. The CDR3: CASGPGGTGETGELFF. The CDR3 DNA follows: TGTGCTAGTGGCCCAGGCGGGACAGGGGAGACCGGGGAGCTGTTTTTT.

This sequence joins TRBV18 and TRBJ1-1, with D possibly being TRBD1 (5 bases). The V end lost 2 bases, the J end lost 7 bases, and 20 bases lay between the germline ends. Germline V CDR1 and CDR2: KGHSH, LQKENI. This CDR3 contains 16 residues. This chain's CDR3 is CASSPASTAWGIEAFF. CDR3 in DNA: TGTGCCAGCTCACCAGCTTCGACAGCATGGGGCATTGAAGCTTTCTTT.

V gene TRBV5-5 combines with J gene TRBJ1-2, with D tentatively TRBD1 (6 bases). V gave up 0 bases and J gave up 3 bases, with 6 bases separating them. This CDR3 has 13 amino acids. Germline lookup yields CDR1 SGHKS and CDR2 YYEKEE (reference sequence). The CDR3 nucleotides are TGTGCCAGCAGCTTGGAGGGGGACTATGGCTACACCTTC. It yields the protein CASSLEGDYGYTF.

The V gene is TRBV3-1 (or the pseudogene TRBV3-2), the J gene TRBJ1-2; D is unclear. From germline, CDR1 is LGHDT and CDR2 YNNKEL (reference sequence). The germline V and J ends were trimmed by 4 bases and 2 bases, with 8 bases remaining between them. There are 13 residues in the CDR3. The chain's CDR3 is CASSPLENYGYTF. In DNA form, the CDR3 reads TGTGCCAGCAGCCCCCTCGAGAACTATGGCTACACCTTC.

The sample holds one count of this clone. The rearrangement links TRBV15 to TRBJ2-3; D unclear. The CDR3 has 12 amino acids. Germline V gene lookup returns CDR1 LNHNV and CDR2 YYDKDF (reference sequence). With 3 bases removed from V and 3 bases from J, the gap between germline ends came to 4 bases. CDR3 in DNA: TGTGCCACCAGCAGTGGTACAGATACGCAGTATTTT. Translation: CATSSGTDTQYF.

On this clone: Other DNA sequences in the sample encode the same CDR3. The rearrangement uses TRBV2 and TRBJ1-2; possible D gene TRBD1, 6 bases. This CDR3 is built from 13 residues. Germline V gene sequence: CDR1 SNHLY, CDR2 FYNNEI. Trimming stripped 4 bases from V and 0 bases from J, with 6 bases between. CDR3 DNA sequence: TGTGCCAGCAGTGGGACAGCTAACTATGGCTACACCTTC. Translating it yields CASSGTANYGYTF.

The sample holds a few counts of this clone. The rearrangement links TRBV29-1 to TRBJ2-7, with 13 bases aligning to TRBD2. The CDR3 is made up of 15 amino acids. The germline gives CDR1 SQVTM, CDR2 ANQGSEA. Germline trimming cut 4 bases from V and 5 bases from J; bases unmatched to any gene: 8. CDR3 in DNA: TGCAGCGTTGCAAAAGGGACTAGCGGGGACAACGAGCAGTACTTC. Its translation: CSVAKGTSGDNEQYF.

This chain joins TRBV18 and TRBJ2-5; 10 positions agree with TRBD1. The length of the CDR3 is 16 residues. Germline V gives CDR1 KGHSH, CDR2 LQKENI. The V gene end was trimmed by 3 bases and the J gene end by 2 bases; junction bases not matched to a gene: 6. The CDR3 loop reads CASSPRQGAGQETQYF. CDR3 in DNA: TGTGCCAGCTCACCTCGACAGGGGGCAGGACAAGAGACCCAGTACTTC.

The chain is built from TRBV6-2 or TRBV6-3 and TRBJ2-7, with D perhaps given as TRBD1 or TRBD2 (5 bases each). This CDR3 is 15 amino acids long. The V end lost 2 bases, the J end lost 0 bases, and 11 bases lay between the germline ends. Germline CDR1 MNHEY, CDR2 SVGEGT. CDR3 sequence: CASSYLPGRSYEQYF. The CDR3 bases are TGTGCCAGCAGTTACCTTCCGGGACGCTCCTACGAGCAGTACTTC.

The chain couples TRBV19 to TRBJ2-3; 8 nucleotides agree with TRBD1. The CDR3 totals 15 residues. Trimming cost V 5 bases and J 3 bases; bases outside gene matches: 7. The germline gives CDR1 LNHDA, CDR2 SQIVND (reference sequence). Here the CDR3 reads CASSQGALRTDTQYF. The CDR3 region has the DNA TGTGCCAGTAGTCAGGGGGCGCTAAGGACAGATACGCAGTATTTT. Supplemented by reference TRBV19 and TRBJ2-3, the full variable domain reads DGGITQSPKYLFRKEGQNVTLSCEQNLNHDAMYWYRQDPGQGLRLIYYSQIVNDFQKGDIAEGYSVSREKKESFPLTVTSAQKNPTAFYLCASSQGALRTDTQYFGPGTRLTVL.

The CDR3 protein is CASSPSSSYEQYF. CDR3 coding DNA: TGTGCCAGCAGCCCATCATCGTCCTACGAGCAGTACTTC. The rearrangement uses TRBV27 and TRBJ2-7; D gene unclear. Germline V gives CDR1 MNHEY, CDR2 SMNVEV (reference sequence). The CDR3 runs 13 residues. V lost 6 bases and J lost 1, with 10 bases in between.

The gene calls are TRBV2 and TRBJ2-7; D gene unclear. V was cut by 4 bases and J by 4 bases, with 5 bases left in between. This CDR3 is 11 amino acids long. From germline, CDR1 is SNHLY and CDR2 FYNNEI. Here the CDR3 reads CASSVQYEQYF. As DNA, the CDR3 is TGTGCCAGCAGTGTACAGTACGAGCAGTACTTC.

V usage is TRBV27 and J usage is TRBJ1-4, with a weak D call TRBD1 (6 bases). The germline V and J ends were trimmed by 5 bases and 8 bases, with 15 bases remaining between them. The CDR3 spans 14 residues. Germline lookup yields CDR1 MNHEY and CDR2 SMNVEV (reference sequence). CDR3 in amino acids: CASSPPGAWEKLFF. The CDR3 DNA follows: TGTGCCAGCAGTCCACCAGGGGCCTGGGAAAAACTGTTTTTT.

V and J are TRBV28 and TRBJ2-3; D is perhaps TRBD1 (5 bases). The CDR3 has 16 amino acids. The germline V gene has CDR1 MDHEN and CDR2 SYDVKM. The V and J ends lost 3 bases and 1 base respectively, with 14 bases between them. CDR3 in amino acids: CASSFSPDTCTDTQYF. CDR3 coding DNA: TGTGCCAGCAGTTTTAGCCCGGACACCTGCACAGATACGCAGTATTTT.

This chain links TRBV24-1 with TRBJ1-2; 10 positions match TRBD1. This CDR3 has 13 amino acids. Unmatched junction bases numbered 5, after V lost 6 bases and J lost 8 bases. Germline lookup yields CDR1 KGHDR and CDR2 SFDVKD. The CDR3 DNA sequence: TGTGCCACCAGTCCCCGGACAGGGGGAGGCTACACCTTC. Encoded protein: CATSPRTGGGYTF.

J is TRBJ2-7 and V is TRBV7-2, with 7 bases identical to TRBD2. The CDR3 extends over 14 amino acids. Per the germline V gene, CDR1 is SGHTA and CDR2 is FQGNSA. Trimming cost V 8 bases and J 1 base; bases outside gene matches: 8. The CDR3 region is CASGRASGSYEQYF. The CDR3 nucleotides are TGTGCCAGCGGCCGGGCTAGCGGATCCTACGAGCAGTACTTC.